This T cell receptor (beta chain) was observed in a study of metastatic and nonmetastatic thyroid tumors. Study context: Repertoires of blood and of tissue (tumor or nodule) from malignant and benign thyroid patients were compared. General study points: Significantly greater TCR beta diversity was reportedly found in malignant thyroid tumors than in benign nodules (in blood and tumor).

The table lists this clone with many counts. Antigen unknown. Per the study methods: For papillary thyroid cancer, a distant-metastasis classifier was constructed from CDR3 differences observed across clinicopathological groups. MiXCR reprocessed the PCR reads for TCRdb. The V and J calls here are based on TCRdb, not the publication. In the table there are roughly 83,000 clones, about 15% of which are singletons. Every patient underwent thyroid surgery untreated. With 6 bases clipped from V and 3 bases from J, the junction kept 13 bases outside the gene matches. The CDR3 has 16 amino acids. Germline V gene data show CDR1 as SGHRS and CDR2 as YFSETQ.

This chain joins TRBV5-1 and TRBJ2-3; 7 bases match TRBD1. The TCR comes from a female donor with papillary thyroid cancer or a benign thyroid nodule (not recorded which). Some clones in this sample may be carry-over from other donors' samples. Sequencing was carried out using blood. In DNA, the CDR3 is TGCGCCAGCATCGCGGGCCTTCCACAGGGGACAGATACGCAGTATTTT. Translating gives CASIAGLPQGTDTQYF.